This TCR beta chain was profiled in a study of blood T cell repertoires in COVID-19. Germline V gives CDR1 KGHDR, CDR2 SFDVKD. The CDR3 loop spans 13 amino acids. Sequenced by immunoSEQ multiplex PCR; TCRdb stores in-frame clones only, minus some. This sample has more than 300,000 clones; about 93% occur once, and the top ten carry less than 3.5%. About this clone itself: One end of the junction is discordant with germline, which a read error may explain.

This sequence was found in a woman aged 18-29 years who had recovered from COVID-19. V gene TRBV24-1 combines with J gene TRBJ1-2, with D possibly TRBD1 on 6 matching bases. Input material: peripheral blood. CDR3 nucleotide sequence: TGTGCCACCGGTGACAGGCAAGGATTTGGCTACACCTTC. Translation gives CATGDRQGFGYTF.